This T cell receptor (beta chain) was recorded in a study of T cell responses to AZD1222 COVID-19 vaccine. Findings and caveats of the study: Spike-specific TCR depth and breadth grew after two AZD1222 doses. Mostly white British, mostly female donors; authors suggested clonal diversity may be underestimated.

Trimming removed 7 bases at V and 7 bases at J, with 14 bases between. The CDR3 contains 14 residues. Germline V CDR1 and CDR2: MNHEY, SMNVEV (reference sequence). Data came from immunoSEQ multiplex PCR; TCRdb stores just in-frame clones and leaves some out. There are about 150,000 clones in the sample; roughly 94% occur only once, and approximately 2% lies in the top ten. About this clone itself: The target antigen is unknown.

This receptor was obtained from an adult in good health. The chain has TRBV27 and TRBJ1-6; D is ambiguous. Sequenced material: peripheral blood, taken on day 0 of AZD1222 vaccination. The CDR3 DNA sequence: TGTGCCAGCACGGTTAGGCATGGAAATTCACCCCTCCACTTT. Encoded protein: CASTVRHGNSPLHF.